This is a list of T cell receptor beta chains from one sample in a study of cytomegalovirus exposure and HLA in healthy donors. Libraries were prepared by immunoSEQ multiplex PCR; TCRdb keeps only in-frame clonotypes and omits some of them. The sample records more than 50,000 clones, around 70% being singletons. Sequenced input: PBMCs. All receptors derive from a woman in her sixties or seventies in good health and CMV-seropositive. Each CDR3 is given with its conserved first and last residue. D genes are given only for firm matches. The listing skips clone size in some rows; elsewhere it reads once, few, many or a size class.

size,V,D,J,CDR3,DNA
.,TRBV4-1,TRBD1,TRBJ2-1,CASSQGRQGDSYNEQFF,TGCGCCAGCAGCCAAGGTAGACAGGGAGACTCCTACAATGAGCAGTTCTTC
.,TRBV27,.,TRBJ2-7,CASSLAGSGSSYEQYF,TGTGCCAGCAGTTTAGCCGGGAGCGGATCCTCCTACGAGCAGTACTTC
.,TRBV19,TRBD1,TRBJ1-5,CASSVRQGGNQPQHF,TGTGCCAGTAGTGTCCGACAGGGCGGCAATCAGCCCCAGCATTTT
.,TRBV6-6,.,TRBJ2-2,CASSYLPGEVGELFF,TGTGCCAGCAGTTACCTACCAGGGGAAGTCGGGGAGCTGTTTTTT
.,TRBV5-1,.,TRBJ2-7,CASSGGGAGYEQYF,TGCGCCAGCAGCGGCGGAGGAGCGGGCTACGAGCAGTACTTC
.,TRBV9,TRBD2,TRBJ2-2,CASSGRTSGGTGELFF,TGTGCCAGCAGCGGTAGGACTAGCGGGGGCACCGGGGAGCTGTTTTTT
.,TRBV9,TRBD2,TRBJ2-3,CASSVESGGAGSYVTDTQYF,TGTGCCAGCAGCGTAGAGTCCGGGGGGGCCGGTTCTTATGTCACAGATACGCAGTATTTT
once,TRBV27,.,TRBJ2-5,CASSPSFATGLGRETQYF,TGTGCCAGCAGTCCCTCCTTCGCGACAGGCCTCGGACGAGAGACCCAGTACTTC
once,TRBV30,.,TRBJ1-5,CAWSGSGNQPQHF,TGTGCCTGGAGTGGATCGGGGAATCAGCCCCAGCATTTT
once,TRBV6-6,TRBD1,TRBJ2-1,CASSARDRLVDEQFF,TGTGCCAGCAGCGCCCGGGACAGGTTGGTCGATGAGCAGTTCTTC
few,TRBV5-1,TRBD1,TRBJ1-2,CASFGQGLYGYTF,TGTGCCAGCTTCGGACAGGGCCTCTATGGCTACACCTTC
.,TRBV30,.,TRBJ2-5,CAWSVSFQETQYF,TGTGCCTGGAGTGTATCCTTCCAAGAGACCCAGTACTTC
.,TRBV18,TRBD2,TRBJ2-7,CASSAGTSYYVEYF,TGTGCCAGCTCGGCCGGGACTAGTTATTACGTGGAGTACTTC
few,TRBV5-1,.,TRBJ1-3,CASSLVQEGTIYF,TGCGCCAGCAGCTTGGTCCAGGAAGGCACCATATATTTT
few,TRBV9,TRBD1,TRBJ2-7,CASSLATGDEQYF,TGTGCCAGCAGCTTAGCGACAGGGGACGAGCAGTACTTC
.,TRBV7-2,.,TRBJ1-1,CASSLGGGQSNTEAFF,TGTGCCAGCAGCTTAGGGGGGGGACAATCGAACACTGAAGCTTTCTTT
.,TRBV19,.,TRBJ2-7,CASSISTGEQYF,TGTGCCAGTAGTATTTCAACGGGCGAGCAGTACTTC
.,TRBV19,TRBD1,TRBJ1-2,CASSLQGYDGYTF,TGTGCCAGTAGCCTACAGGGGTATGATGGCTACACCTTC
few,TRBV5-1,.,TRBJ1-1,CASSFSSHENTEAFF,TGCGCCAGCAGCTTTTCATCACACGAGAACACTGAAGCTTTCTTT
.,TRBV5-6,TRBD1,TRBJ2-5,CASSLGAPDPSDRGGTQYF,TGTGCCAGCAGCTTGGGGGCCCCGGACCCCTCTGACAGGGGTGGGACCCAGTACTTC
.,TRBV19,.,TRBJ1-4,CASRANRQTFNEKLFF,TGTGCCAGTAGAGCGAACCGACAGACCTTTAATGAAAAACTGTTTTTT
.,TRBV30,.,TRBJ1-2,CACTPWEKPANYGYTF,TGTGCCTGTACACCCTGGGAGAAACCAGCTAACTATGGCTACACCTTC
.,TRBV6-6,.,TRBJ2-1,CATVAFSYNEQFF,TGTGCCACCGTAGCCTTCTCCTACAATGAGCAGTTCTTC
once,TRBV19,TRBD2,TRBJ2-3,CASSVGLAGGWSTDTQYF,TGTGCCAGTAGTGTGGGACTAGCGGGGGGTTGGAGCACAGATACGCAGTATTTT
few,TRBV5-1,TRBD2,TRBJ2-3,CASSLEGLAGGTDTQYF,TGCGCCAGCAGCTTGGAGGGACTAGCGGGGGGGACAGATACGCAGTATTTT
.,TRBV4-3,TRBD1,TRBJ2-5,CASSQGIGTGEKTQYF,TGCGCCAGCAGCCAAGGGATCGGGACAGGTGAAAAGACCCAGTACTTC
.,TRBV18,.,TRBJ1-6,CASSPVSTNSPLHF,TGTGCCAGCTCACCAGTCTCTACTAATTCACCCCTCCACTTT
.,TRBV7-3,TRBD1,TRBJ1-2,CASSLGQGPNYGYTF,TGTGCCAGCAGCTTGGGACAGGGACCTAACTATGGCTACACCTTC
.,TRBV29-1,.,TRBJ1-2,CSVEGGQTNYGYTF,TGCAGCGTTGAAGGAGGGCAGACTAACTATGGCTACACCTTC
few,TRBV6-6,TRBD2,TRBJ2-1,CASSLLGGGSEQFF,TGTGCCAGCAGCCTTTTGGGGGGGGGAAGTGAGCAGTTCTTC
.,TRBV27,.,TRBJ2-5,CASSLSPQETQYF,TGTGCCAGCAGTCTAAGTCCCCAAGAGACCCAGTACTTC
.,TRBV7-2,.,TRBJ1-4,CASSRGATNEKLFF,TGTGCCAGCAGTCGTGGAGCAACTAATGAAAAACTGTTTTTT
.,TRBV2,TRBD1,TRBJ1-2,CASISGQGDGYTF,TGTGCCAGCATCTCGGGACAGGGTGATGGCTACACCTTC
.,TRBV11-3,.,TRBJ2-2,CASSLSVRLNTGELFF,TGTGCCAGCAGCTTGAGTGTCCGCCTGAACACCGGGGAGCTGTTTTTT
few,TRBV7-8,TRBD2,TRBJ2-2,CAGHDPWRGGSTGELFF,TGTGCCGGCCATGATCCCTGGCGGGGGGGCTCAACCGGGGAGCTGTTTTTT
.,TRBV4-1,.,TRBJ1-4,CASSQGNWEKLFF,TGCGCCAGCAGCCAAGGTAACTGGGAAAAACTGTTTTTT
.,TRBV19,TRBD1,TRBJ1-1,CASSTLGQGATEAFF,TGTGCCAGTAGTACCCTCGGACAGGGGGCCACTGAAGCTTTCTTT
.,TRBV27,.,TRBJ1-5,CASSRTGTNQPQHF,TGTGCCAGCAGTCGTACAGGGACCAATCAGCCCCAGCATTTT
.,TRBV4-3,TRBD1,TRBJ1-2,CASTPGGNYGYTF,TGCGCCAGCACTCCAGGGGGCAACTATGGCTACACCTTC
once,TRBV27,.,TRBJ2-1,CASSRIGTGQAEQFF,TGTGCCAGCAGTCGCATTGGCACAGGGCAGGCTGAGCAGTTCTTC
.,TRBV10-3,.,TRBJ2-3,CAISGRGGGEDTQYF,TGTGCCATCAGTGGTCGCGGGGGCGGGGAAGATACGCAGTATTTT
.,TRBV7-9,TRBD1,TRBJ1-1,CSSTLQGGTEAFF,TGTTCCAGCACCTTACAGGGGGGAACTGAAGCTTTCTTT
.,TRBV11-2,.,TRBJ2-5,CASSGGGRRQETQYF,TGTGCCAGCAGCGGCGGGGGCAGGAGACAAGAGACCCAGTACTTC
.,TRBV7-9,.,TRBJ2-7,CASSLGEKYYEQYF,TGTGCCAGCAGCCTGGGCGAGAAATACTACGAGCAGTACTTC
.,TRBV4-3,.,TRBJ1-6,CASSSQQAAVAPLHF,TGCGCCAGCAGCTCGCAACAAGCGGCCGTCGCACCCCTCCACTTT
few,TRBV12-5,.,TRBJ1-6,CASGQGFSYNSPLHF,TGTGCTAGTGGCCAGGGGTTCTCCTATAATTCACCCCTCCACTTT
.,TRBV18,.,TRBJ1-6,CASSFARKRGSYNSPLHF,TGTGCCAGCTCATTCGCCAGGAAGCGGGGCTCCTATAATTCACCCCTCCACTTT
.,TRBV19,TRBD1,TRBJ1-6,CASSTETGDNSPLHF,TGTGCCAGTAGTACTGAGACAGGGGATAATTCACCCCTCCACTTT
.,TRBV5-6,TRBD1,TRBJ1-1,CASSLLTGSLNTEAFF,TGTGCCAGCAGCTTATTGACAGGGAGCCTGAACACTGAAGCTTTCTTT
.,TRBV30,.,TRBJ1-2,CAWSVDTALFYGYTF,TGTGCCTGGAGTGTTGACACTGCCTTATTCTATGGCTACACCTTC
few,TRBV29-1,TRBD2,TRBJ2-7,CSVEGGTSDDDGQYF,TGCAGCGTTGAGGGGGGGACTAGCGACGACGACGGGCAGTACTTC
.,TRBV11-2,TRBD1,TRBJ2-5,CASSLALGGGETQYF,TGTGCCAGCAGCTTAGCGTTAGGGGGCGGTGAGACCCAGTACTTC